Here is one TCR beta chain with its context. The antigen remains undetermined. Fresh-frozen tumor tissue and more than two years of survival data were available for all. Germline V gene data show CDR1 as SGHAT and CDR2 as FQNNGV. CDR3 size: 13 residues. The V gene lost 4 bases and the J gene lost 6 bases, with 9 bases spanning the gap. This specimen belongs to a study of glioma-infiltrating T cells after dendritic cell vaccination. Findings and caveats of the study: Higher TCR clonality did not directly relate to longer survival. Estimated pretreatment TIL content predicted outcome after dendritic cell vaccination.

Primers: 60 V beta forward and 13 J beta reverse. Sequencing used immunoSEQ multiplex PCR; TCRdb keeps in-frame clones, though not all of them. The data hold approximately 100,000 clones, with 79% observed a single time. V gene TRBV11-2 combines with J gene TRBJ2-2; TRBD1 is a possible D gene (5 bases). This TCR was recovered from a human donor with glioblastoma. The material was blood, obtained before dendritic cell vaccination. The CDR3 DNA is TGTGCCAGCAGCTCTCAGGGTCCCGGGGAGCTGTTTTTT. This encodes CASSSQGPGELFF.